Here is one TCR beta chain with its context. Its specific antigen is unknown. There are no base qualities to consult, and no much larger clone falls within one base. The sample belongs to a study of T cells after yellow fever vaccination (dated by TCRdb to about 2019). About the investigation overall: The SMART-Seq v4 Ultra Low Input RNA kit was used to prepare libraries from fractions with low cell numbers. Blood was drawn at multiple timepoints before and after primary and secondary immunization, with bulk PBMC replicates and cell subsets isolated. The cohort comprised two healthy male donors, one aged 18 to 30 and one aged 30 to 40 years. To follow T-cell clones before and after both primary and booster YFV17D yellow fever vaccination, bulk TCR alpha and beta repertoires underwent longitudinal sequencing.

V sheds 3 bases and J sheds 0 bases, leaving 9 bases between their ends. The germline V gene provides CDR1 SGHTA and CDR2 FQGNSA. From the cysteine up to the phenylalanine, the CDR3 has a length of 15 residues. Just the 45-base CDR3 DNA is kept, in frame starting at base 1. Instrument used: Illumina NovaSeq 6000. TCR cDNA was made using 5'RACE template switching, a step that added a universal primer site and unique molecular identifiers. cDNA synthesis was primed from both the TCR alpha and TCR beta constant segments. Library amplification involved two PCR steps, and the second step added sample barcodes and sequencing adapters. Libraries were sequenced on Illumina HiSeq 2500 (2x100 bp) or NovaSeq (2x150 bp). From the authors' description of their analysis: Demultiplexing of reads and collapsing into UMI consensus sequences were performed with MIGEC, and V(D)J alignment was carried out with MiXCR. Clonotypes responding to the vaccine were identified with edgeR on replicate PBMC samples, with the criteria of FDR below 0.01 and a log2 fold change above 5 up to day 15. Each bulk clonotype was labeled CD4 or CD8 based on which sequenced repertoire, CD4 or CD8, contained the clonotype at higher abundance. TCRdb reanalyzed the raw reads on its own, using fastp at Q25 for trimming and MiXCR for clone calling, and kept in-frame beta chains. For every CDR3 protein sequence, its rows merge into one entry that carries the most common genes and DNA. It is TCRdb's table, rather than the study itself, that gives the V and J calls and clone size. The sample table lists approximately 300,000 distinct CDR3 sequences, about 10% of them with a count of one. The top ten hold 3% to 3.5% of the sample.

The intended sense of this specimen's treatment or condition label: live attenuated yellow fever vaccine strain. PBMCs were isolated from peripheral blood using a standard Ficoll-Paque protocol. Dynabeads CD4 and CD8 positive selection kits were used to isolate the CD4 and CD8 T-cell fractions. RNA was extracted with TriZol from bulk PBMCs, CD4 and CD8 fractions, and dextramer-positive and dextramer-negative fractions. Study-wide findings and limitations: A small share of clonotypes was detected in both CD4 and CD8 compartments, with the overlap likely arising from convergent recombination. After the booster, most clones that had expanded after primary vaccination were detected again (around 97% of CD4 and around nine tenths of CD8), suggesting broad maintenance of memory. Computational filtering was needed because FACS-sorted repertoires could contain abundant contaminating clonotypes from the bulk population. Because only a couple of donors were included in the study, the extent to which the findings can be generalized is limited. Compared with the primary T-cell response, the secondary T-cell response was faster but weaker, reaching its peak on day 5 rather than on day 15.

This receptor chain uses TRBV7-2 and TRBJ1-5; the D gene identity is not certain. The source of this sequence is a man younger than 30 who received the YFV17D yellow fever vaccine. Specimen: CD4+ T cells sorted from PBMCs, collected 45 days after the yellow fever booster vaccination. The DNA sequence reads TGTGCCAGCAGCTTGACAAGATATAGCAATCAGCCCCAGCATTTT. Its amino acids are CASSLTRYSNQPQHF.